This entry features one T cell receptor beta chain sequence. The CDR3 extends over 15 amino acids. V was clipped by 0 bases and J by 8 bases; unmatched bases: 10. Germline CDR1 is SGHNT and CDR2 is YYREEE (reference sequence). Profiling relied on immunoSEQ multiplex PCR, and the TCRdb table lists in-frame clones only, not all of them. The sample includes around 120,000 clones, roughly 80% of them seen just once. The sample belongs to a study of identifying expanded T cells in peripheral blood. V and J are TRBV5-4 and TRBJ1-2, with 7 bases identical to TRBD1. The TCR sequence derives from a person aged 18-70 years in good health. The sample consisted of blood. The CDR3 is CASSLAAGGYEGYTF. CDR3 nucleotides: TGTGCCAGCAGCTTGGCGGCAGGGGGTTATGAGGGCTACACCTTC.